Listed below are T cell receptor beta chains from one sample, sequenced in a study of cytomegalovirus exposure and HLA in healthy donors. The repertoire was sequenced with immunoSEQ multiplex PCR; TCRdb's copy has only in-frame clones and lacks some. The data hold 210,000 or so clones, with more than 75% observed a single time. Sequencing input: PBMCs. The origin of the receptors is a girl aged 2-10 years in good health and CMV-seronegative. Both conserved end residues are trimmed from each CDR3. Only some rows state a clone size, as once, few, many or a class for expanded clones.

clone size | V gene | CDR3 protein
. | TRBV14 | ASSPGTKRGETQY
. | TRBV6-6 | ASGRLAATDTQY
. | TRBV20-1 | SATRGGGYT
. | TRBV5-1 | ASSLTTSGNEQF
. | TRBV5-8 | ASSLGATGGYEQY
. | TRBV6-5 | ASSEAPTGKLF
. | TRBV7-2 | ASSLTTGPSSYEQY
. | TRBV6-1 | ASSEGGAGNDYEQY
. | TRBV15 | ATSRDGLFYGYT
. | TRBV27 | ASSFLTAYYNSPLH
. | TRBV4-1 | ASSQGWDRGHSSYEQY
. | TRBV4-1 | ASSPWTGGQPQH
. | TRBV5-1 | ASSLAGGSSSGANVLT
. | TRBV5-1 | ASSPGGETQY
few | TRBV5-4 | ASSSVPDRGDEQY
. | TRBV10-3 | AISEGDRGYGYT
. | TRBV5-1 | ASSPSSPTNEKLF
. | TRBV15 | ATSPEGFYEQY
. | TRBV28 | ASSLNLGVEGQY
. | TRBV30 | AWKGAGGGYGYT
. | TRBV4-1 | ASSFIPSTGKDGYT
few | TRBV4-1 | ASSQGQVSGRRKNEQF
. | TRBV5-1 | ASRESTGSYEQY
. | TRBV7-8 | ASSLAGTGGREAF
. | TRBV5-1 | ASSFSGRGYNEQF
. | TRBV10-3 | AISGGELETQY
. | TRBV2 | ASSLRQGMFTEAF
. | TRBV6-5 | ASSEGDFGYT
. | TRBV6-5 | ASSYSGDRGQNEQF
. | TRBV12-5 | ASGLITGGGYT
once | TRBV19 | ASIKLGASGYT
. | TRBV5-1 | ASSSKRGTSGGEQF
. | TRBV30 | AWKPVQETQY
. | TRBV29-1 | SFNRVYTDTQY
. | TRBV30 | AWNERDRLYEQY
. | TRBV1 | TSSQRHLAEQY
. | TRBV6-4 | ASSPQGGDTQY
. | TRBV5-1 | ASSPISTAEEQY